The 19 T cell receptor beta chains reported below all come from one sample, sequenced in a study of cytomegalovirus exposure and HLA in healthy donors. TCRdb keeps only in-frame clones here, not all; method: immunoSEQ multiplex PCR. The sample lists some 290,000 clones; 88% were seen once. The sequenced sample consisted of PBMCs. The receptors originated from a man aged 25-45 years in good health and CMV-seronegative.

V is TRBV27 and J is TRBJ1-1; TRBD1 might be the D (5 bases). Per the germline V gene, CDR1 is MNHEY and CDR2 is SMNVEV (reference sequence). The CDR3 has 15 amino acids. Trimming took off 7 bases at V and 0 bases at J, with 15 bases between the two ends. CDR3 in amino acids: CASTSLKGMNTEAFF. The CDR3 coding sequence is TGTGCCAGCACCTCTCTCAAGGGGATGAACACTGAAGCTTTCTTT.

This rearrangement joins TRBV19 to TRBJ2-7, with 7 bases lining up with TRBD2. The V gene's germline CDR1 is LNHDA and CDR2 SQIVND (reference sequence). J gave up 0 bases and V 3 bases, and 8 bases lay outside the gene matches. The CDR3 has 16 residues. The CDR3 loop reads CASSILMPGGSYEQYF. CDR3 DNA: TGTGCCAGTAGTATTTTAATGCCGGGGGGCTCCTACGAGCAGTACTTC.

There are a few counts of this clone. This sequence joins TRBV6-5 and TRBJ1-1, with D possibly matching TRBD1 (5 bases). The germline V gene has CDR1 MNHEY and CDR2 SVGAGI. The CDR3 contains 14 residues. Trimming shortened V by 6 bases and J by 5 bases, and 16 bases separated the two germline ends. The CDR3 loop is CASSPWGGETEAFF. CDR3 sequence (DNA): TGTGCCAGCAGCCCCTGGGGAGGGGAGACTGAAGCTTTCTTT.

The chain combines TRBV11-2 with TRBJ1-2, with 8 bases that match TRBD1. The CDR3 is 17 amino acids. Trimming took 4 bases from V and 3 from J; bases not matched to a gene: 13. Looked up from germline, CDR1 is SGHAT and CDR2 is FQNNGV. The CDR3 sequence: CASSSGISGQDYYGYTF. The CDR3 region has the DNA TGTGCCAGCAGCTCCGGCATTTCGGGACAGGATTACTATGGCTACACCTTC.

Only one count was recorded for this clone. J is TRBJ2-3 and V is TRBV7-6; no reliable D call. CDR1 and CDR2 (germline): SGHVS, FNYEAQ. The CDR3 is 16 amino acids. Trimming shortened V by 5 bases and J by 1 base, and 16 bases separated the two germline ends. CDR3 protein: CASSPSGVSRTDTQYF. The CDR3 DNA reads as TGTGCCAGCAGCCCCTCCGGAGTTTCTCGCACAGATACGCAGTATTTT.

The chain recombines TRBV5-4 with TRBJ2-7; D might be TRBD1 (6 bases). This CDR3 spans 16 amino acids. Germline values: CDR1 SGHNT, CDR2 YYREEE (reference sequence). V lost 4 bases and J lost 2, with 19 bases in between. This CDR3 reads CASSRKTGTYTYEQYF. The CDR3 bases are TGTGCCAGCAGCCGAAAAACCGGGACATACACCTACGAGCAGTACTTC.

This chain uses TRBV27 with TRBJ2-5; D is uncertain. Germline CDR1 is MNHEY and CDR2 is SMNVEV (reference sequence). The CDR3 has 14 residues. V was clipped by 3 bases and J by 5 bases, with 13 bases between them. DNA of the CDR3: TGTGCCAGCAGTTTCTCCTACAGTCCCGAGACCCAGTACTTC. Its protein is CASSFSYSPETQYF.

This clone was recorded once. This rearrangement joins TRBV6-6 to TRBJ1-6, with 7 bases fitting TRBD1. Germline V lookup: CDR1 MNHNY, CDR2 SVGAGI (reference sequence). The junction had 2 bases not matched to a gene; V was cut back by 2 bases and J by 7 bases. The CDR3 covers 14 residues. The CDR3 sequence is CASSYDRVNSPLHF. The CDR3 DNA reads TGTGCCAGCAGTTACGACAGGGTGAATTCACCCCTCCACTTT.

This clone was seen just once. V and J are TRBV27 and TRBJ2-1; D is possibly TRBD1 (5 bases). There are 18 residues in the CDR3. Germline-derived CDR1 and CDR2 are MNHEY and SMNVEV (reference sequence). The V end was cut by 2 bases, the J end by 4 bases, with 21 bases between. The CDR3 DNA reads TGTGCCAGCAGTTTAAGGGCATGGCAGGGAATAAGGTACAATGAGCAGTTCTTC. This gives the protein CASSLRAWQGIRYNEQFF.

This chain links TRBV5-4 with TRBJ2-7; D gene unclear. The V end was cut by 0 bases, the J end by 6 bases, with 10 bases between. The CDR3 is 13 residues long. Per germline, CDR1 SGHNT and CDR2 YYREEE (reference sequence). The CDR3 loop reads CASSLAGFPEQYF. CDR3 nucleotide sequence: TGTGCCAGCAGCTTGGCCGGGTTCCCCGAGCAGTACTTC.

Details on this clone: Other nucleotide sequences from this sample produce the same CDR3. This sequence joins TRBV5-1 and TRBJ2-1; D unclear. Germline CDR1 and CDR2: SGHRS and YFSETQ. The CDR3 has 13 residues. V lost 0 bases, J lost 3 bases, and 4 bases lay in between. Written as DNA, the CDR3 is TGCGCCAGCAGCTTGGACAGCTACAATGAGCAGTTCTTC. This translates into CASSLDSYNEQFF. The entire variable domain, with the rest obtained from reference TRBV5-1 and TRBJ2-1, is as follows: KAGVTQTPRYLIKTRGQQVTLSCSPISGHRSVSWYQQTPGQGLQFLFEYFSETQRNKGNFPGRFSGRQFSNSRSEMNVSTLELGDSALYLCASSLDSYNEQFFGPGTRLTVL.

This clone was found once. This rearrangement joins TRBV7-6 to TRBJ1-4; tentative D call: TRBD1 (5 bases). Germline V CDR1 and CDR2: SGHVS, FNYEAQ. Trimming shortened V by 5 bases and J by 8 bases, and 15 bases separated the two germline ends. The CDR3 spans 14 residues. CDR3 nucleotides: TGTGCCAGCAGCAGGGACTCAAGGTGGGAAAAACTGTTTTTT. It translates to CASSRDSRWEKLFF.

The table lists this clone with a few counts. Other DNA sequences within the sample encode an identical CDR3. The chain couples TRBV5-1 to TRBJ1-2; possibly TRBD1 for D (6 bases). V lost 0 bases to trimming and J lost 7 bases, with 10 bases between them. The V gene's germline CDR1 is SGHRS and CDR2 YFSETQ. The CDR3 is 13 residues long. The CDR3, as DNA: TGCGCCAGCAGCTTGGCAGGGGAGGGTGGCTACACCTTC. This gives the protein CASSLAGEGGYTF. Supplemented by reference TRBV5-1 and TRBJ1-2, the full variable domain reads KAGVTQTPRYLIKTRGQQVTLSCSPISGHRSVSWYQQTPGQGLQFLFEYFSETQRNKGNFPGRFSGRQFSNSRSEMNVSTLELGDSALYLCASSLAGEGGYTFGSGTRLTVV.

This chain joins TRBV5-6 and TRBJ2-2; 9 positions agree with TRBD1. Germline V gene data show CDR1 as SGHDT and CDR2 as YYEEEE. V lost 3 bases and J lost 2; bases outside the gene matches: 5. The CDR3 contains 16 residues. The CDR3 spells CASSWMGQGNTGELFF. As DNA, the CDR3 is TGTGCCAGCAGCTGGATGGGACAGGGTAACACCGGGGAGCTGTTTTTT.

This chain links TRBV2 with TRBJ1-3, with 7 positions matching TRBD1. Trimming cost V 4 bases and J 0 bases; bases outside gene matches: 6. The CDR3 loop spans 16 amino acids. CDR1 and CDR2 (germline): SNHLY, FYNNEI. The CDR3 loop is CASSGTGTASGNTIYF. The CDR3 bases are TGTGCCAGCAGTGGAACCGGGACAGCCTCTGGAAACACCATATATTTT. The full variable domain, its missing parts supplied by reference TRBV2 and TRBJ1-3, is EPEVTQTPSHQVTQMGQEVILRCVPISNHLYFYWYRQILGQKVEFLVSFYNNEISEKSEIFDDQFSVERPDGSNFTLKIRSTKLEDSAMYFCASSGTGTASGNTIYFGEGSWLTVV.

This clone was seen once. V gene TRBV28 combines with J gene TRBJ1-5, with a tentative D call TRBD1 (6 bases). The CDR3 spans 14 residues. Germline lookup yields CDR1 MDHEN and CDR2 SYDVKM. V gave up 6 bases and J gave up 7 bases, with 16 bases separating them. The CDR3 reads CASRVPRGFQPQHF. CDR3 sequence (DNA): TGTGCCAGCAGGGTACCAAGGGGGTTCCAGCCCCAGCATTTT.

The chain has TRBV7-8 and TRBJ2-3; 14 bases align to TRBD2. Trimming took 4 bases from V and 7 from J; bases not matched to a gene: 7. The V gene's germline CDR1 is SGHVS and CDR2 FQNEAQ. The CDR3 consists of 16 residues. The CDR3, as DNA: TGTGCCAGCAGCTCTGGACTAGCGGGGGGCGGTTATACGCAGTATTTT. This sequence encodes CASSSGLAGGGYTQYF.

This chain connects TRBV18 to TRBJ2-1, with 7 bases identical to TRBD2. The trim removed 3 bases at V and 6 bases at J, leaving 5 bases unmatched. The CDR3 consists of 14 residues. From germline, CDR1 is KGHSH and CDR2 LQKENI. CDR3 in DNA: TGTGCCAGCTCACCGCGAGGGACTACCAATGAGCAGTTCTTC. Translated, it gives CASSPRGTTNEQFF.

About this clone: Other DNA sequences in the same sample also yield this CDR3. This chain links TRBV6-5 with TRBJ2-5, with D perhaps matching TRBD1 (6 bases). V was clipped by 3 bases and J by 5 bases, with 13 bases between them. This CDR3 is built from 14 residues. Per germline, CDR1 MNHEY and CDR2 SVGAGI. The DNA of the CDR3 is TGTGCCAGCAGTTATTCGAACAGGGAGGAGACCCAGTACTTC. This encodes CASSYSNREETQYF.